These T cell receptor beta chains were read from a single sample in a study of vaccination and CD4 T cells after COVID-19. No antigen is known for these receptors. Using its own MiXCR run on the PCR reads, TCRdb lists one record per CDR3 protein. The table lists around 19,000 distinct CDR3 sequences, about 50% of them singletons. The sequencing sample was made of CD4+ T cells from blood, cultured in vitro. These TCRs come from a human donor who had recovered from COVID-19. The CDR3 runs from the conserved cysteine through the conserved F or W. Each record gives: J gene, D gene, V gene, clone size, CDR3 length, CDR3 DNA, CDR3 protein. D genes are given only for firm matches. Clone size is given for some rows only: seen once, a few or many times, or a class if the clone is expanded.

j_call: TRBJ2-7
d_call: .
v_call: TRBV7-9
clone_size: .
cdr3_length: 13
cdr3_nt: TGTGCCAGCAGCTCCCCGGGGGACTACGAGCAGTACTTC
cdr3_aa: CASSSPGDYEQYF

j_call: TRBJ2-2
d_call: TRBD2
v_call: TRBV28
clone_size: .
cdr3_length: 17
cdr3_nt: TGTGCCAGCAGTAGTTTGGGGGGACTAACGAACACCGGGGAGCTGTTTTTT
cdr3_aa: CASSSLGGLTNTGELFF

j_call: TRBJ1-1
d_call: .
v_call: TRBV7-2
clone_size: few
cdr3_length: 13
cdr3_nt: TGTGCCAGCAGCCTTGGACAAACCTCTGAAGCTTTCTTT
cdr3_aa: CASSLGQTSEAFF

j_call: TRBJ1-1
d_call: TRBD1
v_call: TRBV20-1
clone_size: few
cdr3_length: 13
cdr3_nt: TGCAGTGCGGGTAGACAGGGGAACACTGAAGCTTTCTTT
cdr3_aa: CSAGRQGNTEAFF

j_call: TRBJ2-1
d_call: .
v_call: TRBV6-4
clone_size: .
cdr3_length: 13
cdr3_nt: TGTGCCAGCAGCGGGCCAACAGAGGGTGAGCAGTTCTTC
cdr3_aa: CASSGPTEGEQFF

j_call: TRBJ2-7
d_call: TRBD1
v_call: TRBV5-1
clone_size: .
cdr3_length: 14
cdr3_nt: TGCGCCAGCAGCTTACAGACAGGGGGGAACGAGCAGTACTTC
cdr3_aa: CASSLQTGGNEQYF

j_call: TRBJ2-7
d_call: .
v_call: TRBV7-2
clone_size: .
cdr3_length: 13
cdr3_nt: TGTGCCAGCAGCTTAGGCTGGGGCTACGAGCAGTACTTC
cdr3_aa: CASSLGWGYEQYF

j_call: TRBJ1-2
d_call: .
v_call: TRBV27
clone_size: .
cdr3_length: 14
cdr3_nt: TGTGCCAGCAGTTTACGCGACCGATTCGGTGGCTACACCTTC
cdr3_aa: CASSLRDRFGGYTF

j_call: TRBJ1-2
d_call: .
v_call: TRBV6-5
clone_size: few
cdr3_length: 14
cdr3_nt: TGTGCCAGCAGTTACTCTGCCCCCAACTATGGCTACACCTTC
cdr3_aa: CASSYSAPNYGYTF

j_call: TRBJ1-6
d_call: .
v_call: TRBV30
clone_size: few
cdr3_length: 17
cdr3_nt: TGTGCCTGGAGCCGTCTCACCCTCAGGGGATATAATTCACCCCTCCACTTT
cdr3_aa: CAWSRLTLRGYNSPLHF

j_call: TRBJ1-5
d_call: .
v_call: TRBV19
clone_size: .
cdr3_length: 15
cdr3_nt: TGTGCCAGTAGTTCCGACGACAGCGTCAATCAGCCCCAGCATTTT
cdr3_aa: CASSSDDSVNQPQHF

j_call: TRBJ1-2
d_call: .
v_call: TRBV29-1
clone_size: .
cdr3_length: 14
cdr3_nt: TGCAGCGTCGGGAGCAGGGTTCTAGACTATGGCTACACCTTC
cdr3_aa: CSVGSRVLDYGYTF

j_call: TRBJ1-1
d_call: TRBD1
v_call: TRBV7-9
clone_size: .
cdr3_length: 15
cdr3_nt: TGTGCCAGCAGCCCCGGGACAGGGGGTGCCTATGAAGCTTTCTTT
cdr3_aa: CASSPGTGGAYEAFF

j_call: TRBJ2-7
d_call: .
v_call: TRBV7-8
clone_size: .
cdr3_length: 13
cdr3_nt: TGTGCCAGCAGCCCTCGCCGCACCTACGAGCAGTACTTC
cdr3_aa: CASSPRRTYEQYF

j_call: TRBJ1-2
d_call: .
v_call: TRBV2
clone_size: few
cdr3_length: 13
cdr3_nt: TGTGCCAGCAAGGATACGGGGGTGTGGGGCTACACCTTC
cdr3_aa: CASKDTGVWGYTF

j_call: TRBJ1-1
d_call: .
v_call: TRBV27
clone_size: .
cdr3_length: 14
cdr3_nt: TGTGCCAGCAGTTTAGAGGGAGGAAGAACTGAAGCTTTCTTT
cdr3_aa: CASSLEGGRTEAFF

j_call: TRBJ2-7
d_call: TRBD2
v_call: TRBV27
clone_size: .
cdr3_length: 16
cdr3_nt: TGTGCCAGCAGCCCCCACGGACTAGCGGGAGGAAACGAGCAGTACTTC
cdr3_aa: CASSPHGLAGGNEQYF

j_call: TRBJ1-4
d_call: .
v_call: TRBV20-1
clone_size: .
cdr3_length: 12
cdr3_nt: TGCAGTGCTAGAGAATCTAATGAAAAACCGTTTTTT
cdr3_aa: CSARESNEKPFF

j_call: TRBJ2-3
d_call: .
v_call: TRBV5-4
clone_size: .
cdr3_length: 16
cdr3_nt: TGTGCCAGCAGCTTGAGGCGGGGCAGGAGTCTCGATACGCAGTATTTT
cdr3_aa: CASSLRRGRSLDTQYF

j_call: TRBJ1-2
d_call: TRBD1
v_call: TRBV20-1
clone_size: .
cdr3_length: 14
cdr3_nt: TGCAGTGCTAGAGATCTCGACAGGGTCGGGGGCTACACCTTC
cdr3_aa: CSARDLDRVGGYTF

j_call: TRBJ1-6
d_call: .
v_call: TRBV20-1
clone_size: few
cdr3_length: 17
cdr3_nt: TGCAGTGCCTGCCAAAGCTCTCCGGGACGGGGTAATTCACCCCTCCACTTT
cdr3_aa: CSACQSSPGRGNSPLHF

j_call: TRBJ1-1
d_call: TRBD1
v_call: TRBV7-8
clone_size: .
cdr3_length: 17
cdr3_nt: TGTGCCAGCAGCTTAGTACGGAGGGGGGACAGGGACACTGAAGCTTTCTTT
cdr3_aa: CASSLVRRGDRDTEAFF

j_call: TRBJ2-5
d_call: TRBD2
v_call: TRBV7-6
clone_size: .
cdr3_length: 15
cdr3_nt: TGTGCCAGCAGCTATAGCGGGAGGGCCAGGGAGACCCAGTACTTC
cdr3_aa: CASSYSGRARETQYF

j_call: TRBJ1-3
d_call: .
v_call: TRBV7-9
clone_size: .
cdr3_length: 15
cdr3_nt: TGTGCCAGCAGCTTTGACAGGAACTCTGGAAACACCATATATTTT
cdr3_aa: CASSFDRNSGNTIYF

j_call: TRBJ1-1
d_call: TRBD1
v_call: TRBV28
clone_size: few
cdr3_length: 14
cdr3_nt: TGTGCCAGCAGTTTCGATCGACAGGGCACTGAAGCTTTCTTT
cdr3_aa: CASSFDRQGTEAFF

j_call: TRBJ1-1
d_call: .
v_call: TRBV21-1
clone_size: few
cdr3_length: 15
cdr3_nt: TGTGCCAGCAGCAAAGATATGGGGCGAGGGACTGAAGCTTTCTTT
cdr3_aa: CASSKDMGRGTEAFF

j_call: TRBJ1-1
d_call: .
v_call: TRBV29-1
clone_size: once
cdr3_length: 11
cdr3_nt: TGCAGCGTTGAACTGGAGCCTGAAGCTTTCTTT
cdr3_aa: CSVELEPEAFF

j_call: TRBJ2-2
d_call: .
v_call: TRBV7-8
clone_size: .
cdr3_length: 16
cdr3_nt: TGTGCCAGCAGCCCACGATCGGGACACTCCACCGGGGAGCTGTTTTTT
cdr3_aa: CASSPRSGHSTGELFF

j_call: TRBJ2-7
d_call: .
v_call: TRBV6-1
clone_size: .
cdr3_length: 15
cdr3_nt: TGTGCCAGCAGTGGACCCTCAGGGGCAGGCTACGAGCAGTACTTC
cdr3_aa: CASSGPSGAGYEQYF

j_call: TRBJ1-5
d_call: .
v_call: TRBV7-2
clone_size: .
cdr3_length: 14
cdr3_nt: TGTGCCAGCAGCTCCTTGGCGACATGGCAGCCCCAGCATTTT
cdr3_aa: CASSSLATWQPQHF

j_call: TRBJ1-5
d_call: .
v_call: TRBV6-1
clone_size: .
cdr3_length: 15
cdr3_nt: TGTGCCAGCAGTCCCCAAGGGGCAGGCAATCAGCCCCAGCATTTT
cdr3_aa: CASSPQGAGNQPQHF

j_call: TRBJ2-5
d_call: TRBD2
v_call: TRBV6-5
clone_size: once
cdr3_length: 19
cdr3_nt: TGTGCCAGCAGTTACCCCATAGCGGGGGGGCCCCGCACCCAAGAGACCCAGTACTTC
cdr3_aa: CASSYPIAGGPRTQETQYF

j_call: TRBJ2-5
d_call: .
v_call: TRBV6-1
clone_size: .
cdr3_length: 12
cdr3_nt: TGTGCCAGCAGCCGCCGGGATGCGACCCAGTACTTC
cdr3_aa: CASSRRDATQYF

j_call: TRBJ1-4
d_call: .
v_call: TRBV4-1
clone_size: .
cdr3_length: 15
cdr3_nt: TGCGCCAGCACGAGACCGGGACGGATTAATGAAAAACTGTTTTTT
cdr3_aa: CASTRPGRINEKLFF

j_call: TRBJ1-2
d_call: TRBD1
v_call: TRBV2
clone_size: .
cdr3_length: 11
cdr3_nt: TGTGCCAGCAGCGACAGGGAACACTACACCTTC
cdr3_aa: CASSDREHYTF

j_call: TRBJ2-3
d_call: .
v_call: TRBV27
clone_size: .
cdr3_length: 14
cdr3_nt: TGTGCCAGCAGTAACGGCCGGCGCACAGATACGCAGTATTTT
cdr3_aa: CASSNGRRTDTQYF

j_call: TRBJ2-3
d_call: .
v_call: TRBV11-2
clone_size: .
cdr3_length: 15
cdr3_nt: TGTGCCAGCAGCTCTGGGTCCGACCCAAGAGATACGCAGTATTTT
cdr3_aa: CASSSGSDPRDTQYF

j_call: TRBJ2-2
d_call: .
v_call: TRBV5-8
clone_size: .
cdr3_length: 14
cdr3_nt: TGTGCCAGCAGCCGAAGGCGGACCACCGGGGAGCTGTTTTTT
cdr3_aa: CASSRRRTTGELFF

j_call: TRBJ1-1
d_call: .
v_call: TRBV12-5
clone_size: .
cdr3_length: 14
cdr3_nt: TGTGCTAGTGGTTCCACCTGGGTGAACACTGAAGCTTTCTTT
cdr3_aa: CASGSTWVNTEAFF

j_call: TRBJ2-3
d_call: TRBD1
v_call: TRBV6-5
clone_size: .
cdr3_length: 15
cdr3_nt: TGTGCCAGCAGTTGGGGACAGGAGAGCACAGATACGCAGTATTTT
cdr3_aa: CASSWGQESTDTQYF

j_call: TRBJ1-5
d_call: .
v_call: TRBV28
clone_size: .
cdr3_length: 15
cdr3_nt: TGTGCCAGCTCCCCAAGGGGACTGAGCAATCAGCCCCAGCATTTT
cdr3_aa: CASSPRGLSNQPQHF

j_call: TRBJ2-2
d_call: TRBD1
v_call: TRBV11-2
clone_size: .
cdr3_length: 21
cdr3_nt: TGTGCCAGCAGCTCACTCCCACGATTAATGGGGGACAGGGTTGGCACCGGGGAGCTGTTTTTT
cdr3_aa: CASSSLPRLMGDRVGTGELFF

j_call: TRBJ2-5
d_call: TRBD1
v_call: TRBV7-2
clone_size: .
cdr3_length: 13
cdr3_nt: TGTGCCAGCAGTGGACAGGGGATCGAGACCCAGTACTTC
cdr3_aa: CASSGQGIETQYF

j_call: TRBJ1-5
d_call: TRBD1
v_call: TRBV5-8
clone_size: .
cdr3_length: 14
cdr3_nt: TGTGCCAGCAGCATACCACAGGGGGCTCAGCCCCAGCATTTT
cdr3_aa: CASSIPQGAQPQHF

j_call: TRBJ1-2
d_call: TRBD1
v_call: TRBV20-1
clone_size: few
cdr3_length: 13
cdr3_nt: TGCAGTGCCAAACCGGACAGGGAACATGGCTACACCTTC
cdr3_aa: CSAKPDREHGYTF

j_call: TRBJ2-3
d_call: .
v_call: TRBV6-2/TRBV6-3
clone_size: .
cdr3_length: 15
cdr3_nt: TGTGCCAGCAGTTACTTCGGGCGGGGAGCTGATACGCAGTATTTT
cdr3_aa: CASSYFGRGADTQYF